The 17 T cell receptor beta chains below were found in one sample sequenced in a study of early T cells in non-severe SARS-CoV-2 infection. MiXCR, applied by TCRdb to the 5' RACE reads, yields one record per CDR3 protein. Seen here are 68,000 or so distinct CDR3 sequences, 12% observed once, and the top ten hold under 2%. Input material: whole blood. The source of these receptors is an adult who was a healthcare worker with PCR-confirmed SARS-CoV-2 infection or an uninfected control (not recorded which).

The rearrangement links TRBV29-1 to TRBJ2-3; tentatively, D is TRBD1 or TRBD2 (5 bases each). Trimming took off 6 bases at V and 4 bases at J, with 14 bases between the two ends. The CDR3 is 13 amino acids. Germline CDR1 reads SQVTM; CDR2 reads ANQGSEA. The CDR3 DNA reads TGCAGCGTCAGTTGGGGACGCGCAGATACGCAGTATTTT. It codes for CSVSWGRADTQYF.

This clonotype was counted ten times or more. V and J are TRBV4-1 and TRBJ1-5, with D perhaps TRBD1 (6 bases). The germline V and J ends were trimmed by 0 bases and 3 bases, with 9 bases remaining between them. This CDR3 is 15 amino acids long. Germline lookup yields CDR1 MGHRA and CDR2 YSYEKL. CDR3 bases: TGCGCCAGCAGCCAAGATTGGGGGGCCAATCAGCCCCAGCATTTT. It codes for CASSQDWGANQPQHF.

The chain carries TRBV11-2 and TRBJ2-1; the match to TRBD1 covers 9 bases. Per germline, CDR1 SGHAT and CDR2 FQNNGV. J was trimmed by 0 bases and V by 5 bases; bases with no gene match: 5. The CDR3 is 16 residues long. CDR3 sequence: CASSIRQGGSYNEQFF. CDR3 coding DNA: TGTGCCAGCAGCATCAGACAGGGGGGCTCCTACAATGAGCAGTTCTTC.

This clonotype was seen at least ten times. V usage is TRBV7-6 and J usage is TRBJ2-7, with 9 bases fitting TRBD2. The CDR3 has 15 amino acids. Germline V gene lookup returns CDR1 SGHVS and CDR2 FNYEAQ. Germline trimming cut 2 bases from V and 2 bases from J; bases unmatched to any gene: 4. The CDR3 DNA is TGTGCCAGCAGCTTAACGACTAGCGGAACCTACGAGCAGTACTTC. This gives the protein CASSLTTSGTYEQYF.

The sample holds a few counts of this clonotype. The rearrangement uses TRBV20-1 and TRBJ1-2; tentative D call: TRBD1 (5 bases). The germline CDR1 and CDR2 sequences are DFQATT and SNEGSKA (reference sequence). This CDR3 comprises 13 residues. V was cut by 1 base and J by 8 bases, with 14 bases left in between. CDR3 region: CSARGTAGTGYTF. The CDR3 DNA sequence: TGCAGTGCTAGAGGGACCGCCGGGACGGGCTACACCTTC.

The sample holds one count of this clonotype. J is TRBJ2-3 and V is TRBV6-5; D remains unclear. Trimming shortened V by 0 bases and J by 0 bases, and 7 bases separated the two germline ends. CDR1 and CDR2 from the germline V gene are MNHEY and SVGAGI. This CDR3 is 15 amino acids long. The chain's CDR3 is CASSYSERSTDTQYF. The CDR3 DNA is TGTGCCAGCAGTTACTCTGAGAGGAGCACAGATACGCAGTATTTT.

There are a few counts of this clonotype. This chain connects TRBV20-1 to TRBJ2-1; D remains ambiguous. Germline loops: CDR1 DFQATT, CDR2 SNEGSKA (reference sequence). The CDR3 has 14 residues. The germline V and J ends were trimmed by 3 bases and 4 bases, with 13 bases remaining between them. The CDR3 here is CSARPDELYNEQFF. DNA for the CDR3: TGCAGTGCTAGGCCTGACGAGTTGTACAATGAGCAGTTCTTC.

The V gene is TRBV6-4, the J gene TRBJ2-1; D not resolved. The CDR3 extends over 13 amino acids. The germline gives CDR1 MRHNA, CDR2 SNTAGT. Trimming left V 2 bases short and J 0 bases short, with 2 bases between. CDR3: CASSDNSYNEQFF. Here the CDR3 DNA reads TGTGCCAGCAGTGACAACTCCTACAATGAGCAGTTCTTC.

This clonotype was counted a few times. The gene calls are TRBV28 and TRBJ1-2; 8 positions agree with TRBD1. The germline V gene has CDR1 MDHEN and CDR2 SYDVKM. With 5 bases clipped from V and 7 bases from J, the junction kept 12 bases outside the gene matches. CDR3 length equals 15 residues. The DNA of the CDR3 is TGTGCCAGCAGTCCACACTCCGGGACAGGTTTTGGCTACACCTTC. Protein sequence: CASSPHSGTGFGYTF.

The chain links TRBV6-1 to TRBJ2-3; 12 bases line up with TRBD2. The CDR3 length is 17 residues. The germline V gene encodes CDR1 MNHNS and CDR2 SASEGT. Germline trimming cut 3 bases from V and 3 bases from J; bases unmatched to any gene: 7. The CDR3 region is CASSDSLAGGLTDTQYF. CDR3 in DNA: TGTGCCAGCAGTGACAGCCTAGCGGGGGGGCTGACAGATACGCAGTATTTT.

The V and J genes are TRBV7-9 and TRBJ2-1; tentatively, D is TRBD2 (6 bases). Trimming removed 5 bases from V and 10 bases from J, with 9 bases in between. Germline-derived CDR1 and CDR2 are SEHNR and FQNEAQ (reference sequence). CDR3 length: 11 residues. CDR3 sequence: CASSISGEQFF. The DNA of the CDR3 is TGTGCCAGCAGCATTAGCGGAGAGCAGTTCTTC.

V usage is TRBV11-2 and J usage is TRBJ2-7; 9 nucleotides agree with TRBD1. CDR1 and CDR2 from the germline V gene are SGHAT and FQNNGV. The J segment lost 6 bases and the V segment lost 5 bases, leaving 8 bases of the junction unmatched. This CDR3 contains 14 residues. DNA of the CDR3: TGTGCCAGCAGCGCACGGGACAGGGTCTTCGAGCAGTACTTC. This gives the protein CASSARDRVFEQYF.

In this sample, this clonotype turned up many times. The rearrangement joins TRBV6-2 or TRBV6-3 to TRBJ1-1; 7 bases are a match to TRBD1. After removal of 7 bases from V and 7 bases from J, the junction contained 15 bases not matched to a gene. The CDR3 is made up of 15 amino acids. Looked up from germline, CDR1 is MNHEY and CDR2 is SVGEGT. This CDR3 is CASMRGPTGNYEAFF. The DNA of the CDR3 is TGTGCCAGCATGAGGGGCCCGACAGGGAACTATGAAGCTTTCTTT.

This clonotype was found a few times. This chain uses TRBV30 with TRBJ1-2; D remains unclear. The germline V gene has CDR1 GTSNPN and CDR2 SVGIG (reference sequence). The CDR3 contains 10 residues. Trimming pared 3 bases from V and 9 bases from J, leaving 8 bases between. The CDR3: CAWSHTSYTF. The CDR3 coding sequence is TGTGCCTGGAGCCACACTAGCTACACCTTC.

The chain uses TRBV10-1 and TRBJ2-6; a weak D match, TRBD2 (5 bases). Germline CDR1 reads WNHNN; CDR2 reads SYGVQD (reference sequence). The CDR3 length is 13 residues. CDR3 sequence: CASGDPGANVLTF. The DNA of the CDR3 is TGCGCGTCCGGGGATCCTGGGGCCAACGTCCTGACTTTC.

As concerns this clonotype: This sequence may be a read error, since a much larger clone differs from it by one base. The V call is TRBV29-1, the J call TRBJ2-1; no clear D. TRBJ2-7 matches the DNA end more closely, so the J call is doubtful. The germline CDR1 and CDR2 sequences are SQVTM and ANQGSEA. CDR3 length equals 12 residues. The CDR3 DNA reads as TGCAGCGTAAGACCACAGAAAAATGAGCAGTACTTC. It translates to CSVRPQKNEQYF.

With respect to this clonotype: An end of the junction differs from the germline gene, which may be a read error. The V call is TRBV7-2, the J call TRBJ1-5; D remains ambiguous. The CDR3 consists of 15 residues. Germline CDR1 is SGHTA and CDR2 is FQGNSA. In DNA form, the CDR3 reads TGTGCCAGAAGCTCCCACCTATATAGCAATCAGCCCCAGCATTTT. Translation gives CARSSHLYSNQPQHF. The variable domain in full, completed from reference TRBV7-2 and TRBJ1-5, reads GAGVSQSPSNKVTEKGKDVELRCDPISGHTALYWYRQSLGQGLEFLIYFQGNSAPDKSGLPSDRFSAERTGGSVSTLTIQRTQQEDSAVYLCARSSHLYSNQPQHFGDGTRLSIL.